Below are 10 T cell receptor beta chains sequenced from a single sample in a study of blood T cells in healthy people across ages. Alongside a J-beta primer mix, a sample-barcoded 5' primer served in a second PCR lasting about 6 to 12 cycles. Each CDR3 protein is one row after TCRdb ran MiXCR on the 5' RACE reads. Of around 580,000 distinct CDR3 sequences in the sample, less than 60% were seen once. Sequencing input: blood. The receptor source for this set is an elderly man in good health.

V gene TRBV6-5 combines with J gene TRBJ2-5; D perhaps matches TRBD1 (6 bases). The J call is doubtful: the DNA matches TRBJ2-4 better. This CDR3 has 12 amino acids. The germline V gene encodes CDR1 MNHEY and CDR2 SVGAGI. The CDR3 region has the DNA TGTGCCAGCACCACAGGGTTCAACATTCAGTACTTC. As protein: CASTTGFNIQYF.

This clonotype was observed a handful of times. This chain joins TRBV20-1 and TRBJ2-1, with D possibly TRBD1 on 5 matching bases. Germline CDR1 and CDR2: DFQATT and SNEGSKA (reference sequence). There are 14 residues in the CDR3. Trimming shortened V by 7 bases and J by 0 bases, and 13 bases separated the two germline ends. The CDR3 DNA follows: TGCAGTGTTAACAGGTTGGACTCCTACAATGAGCAGTTCTTC. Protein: CSVNRLDSYNEQFF.

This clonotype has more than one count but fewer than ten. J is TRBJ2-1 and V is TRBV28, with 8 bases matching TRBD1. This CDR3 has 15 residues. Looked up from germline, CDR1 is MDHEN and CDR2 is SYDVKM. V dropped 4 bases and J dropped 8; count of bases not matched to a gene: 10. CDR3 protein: CASSSAAGGVHEQFF. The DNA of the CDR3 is TGTGCCAGCAGTTCCGCGGCAGGGGGCGTTCATGAGCAGTTCTTC.

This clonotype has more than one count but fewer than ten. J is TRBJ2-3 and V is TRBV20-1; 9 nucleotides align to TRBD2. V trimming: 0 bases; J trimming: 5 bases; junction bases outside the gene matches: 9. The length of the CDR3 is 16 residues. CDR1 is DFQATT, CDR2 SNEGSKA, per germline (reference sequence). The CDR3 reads CSARDSGRGGGDTQYF. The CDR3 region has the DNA TGCAGTGCTAGAGATTCCGGGCGGGGGGGCGGAGATACGCAGTATTTT.

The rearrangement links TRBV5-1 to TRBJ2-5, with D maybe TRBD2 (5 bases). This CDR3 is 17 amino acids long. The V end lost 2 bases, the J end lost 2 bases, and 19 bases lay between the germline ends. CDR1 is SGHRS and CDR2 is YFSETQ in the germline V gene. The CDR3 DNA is TGCGCCAGCAGCTTAATCCGGGGAACGGAACTTCAAGAGACCCAGTACTTC. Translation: CASSLIRGTELQETQYF.

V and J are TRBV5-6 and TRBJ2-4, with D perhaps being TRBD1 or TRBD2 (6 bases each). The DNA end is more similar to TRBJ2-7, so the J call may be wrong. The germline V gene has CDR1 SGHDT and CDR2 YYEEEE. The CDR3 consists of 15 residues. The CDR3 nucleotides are TGTGCCAGCAGCTTGCCCCAGGGGAGGTTCTACGAGCAGTACTTC. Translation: CASSLPQGRFYEQYF.

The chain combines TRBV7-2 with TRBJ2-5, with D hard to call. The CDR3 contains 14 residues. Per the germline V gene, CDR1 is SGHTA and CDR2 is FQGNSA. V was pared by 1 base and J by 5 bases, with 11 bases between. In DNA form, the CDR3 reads TGTGCCAGCAGCTTAGGACCCTGGTGGGAGACCCAGTACTTC. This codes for CASSLGPWWETQYF.

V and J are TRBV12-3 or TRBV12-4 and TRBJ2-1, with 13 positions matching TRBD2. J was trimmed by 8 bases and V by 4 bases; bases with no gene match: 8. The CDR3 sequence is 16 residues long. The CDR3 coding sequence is TGTGCCAGCAGTTCCCTGACTAGCGGGAGGATATATGAGCAGTTCTTC. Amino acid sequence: CASSSLTSGRIYEQFF.

CDR3: CASSFDRGPGAGELFF. The CDR3 region has the DNA TGTGCCAGCAGCTTTGACAGGGGGCCGGGGGCCGGGGAGCTGTTTTTT. The V call is TRBV27, the J call TRBJ2-2, with TRBD1 matching 10 bases. The germline V gene has CDR1 MNHEY and CDR2 SMNVEV (reference sequence). The CDR3 extends over 16 amino acids. Losses at the gene ends were 6 bases for V and 6 bases for J; bases not matched to a gene: 10.

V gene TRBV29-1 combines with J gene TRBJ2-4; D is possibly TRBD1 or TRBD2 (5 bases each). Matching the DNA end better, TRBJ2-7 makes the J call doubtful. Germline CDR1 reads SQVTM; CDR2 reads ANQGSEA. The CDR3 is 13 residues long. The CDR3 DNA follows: TGCAGCGTTGGGGACGAACAGGCCTACGAGCAGTACTTC. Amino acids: CSVGDEQAYEQYF.